A selection of T cell receptor beta chains follows, all from one sample in a study of T-cell reconstitution after alpha-beta-depleted transplantation in children. TCRdb processed the PCR reads anew with MiXCR; each CDR3 protein has one entry. The sample yields 45,000 to 60,000 distinct CDR3 sequences, roughly half seen once. Sample: peripheral blood, taken before TCRalphabeta/CD19-depleted stem cell transplant. The receptor set was obtained from a boy under two years old with SCID, due to receive a stem cell transplant. The CDR3 runs from the conserved cysteine through the conserved F or W.

v_call	cdr3_length	j_call	cdr3_aa
TRBV12-3/TRBV12-4	14	TRBJ2-1	CASSLASAYNEQFF
TRBV5-6	13	TRBJ1-2	CASSFGTGGAKAF
TRBV20-1	12	TRBJ2-7	CSASRGAAEQYF
TRBV7-2	15	TRBJ2-1	CASTSGTSGRSEQFF
TRBV20-1	14	TRBJ1-5	CSAWDRVGPQPQHF
TRBV7-2	14	TRBJ2-7	CASSPSTGGYEQYF
TRBV7-9	13	TRBJ2-7	CASSPHSAPGQYF
TRBV5-6	19	TRBJ2-1	CASSSEGGLAGADYNEQFF
TRBV4-3	16	TRBJ1-6	CASSHRPRTANSPLHF
TRBV7-3	13	TRBJ1-1	CASSLAPSGGAFF
TRBV5-1	16	TRBJ1-1	CASEKGAGGLNTEAFF
TRBV7-6	15	TRBJ2-1	CASSSSGGAPTEQFF
TRBV7-6	14	TRBJ2-3	CASSMGTGGDTQYF
TRBV4-2	17	TRBJ2-3	CASSQDGTSGVTDTQYF
TRBV12-3/TRBV12-4	14	TRBJ2-1	CASTRGASYNEQFF
TRBV5-1	16	TRBJ2-3	CASSIQGGASTDTQYF
TRBV6-1	13	TRBJ2-5	CASTGLAKETQYF
TRBV5-1	14	TRBJ2-7	CASSQSRQSYEQYF
TRBV5-6	13	TRBJ1-4	CASSPLNYEKLFF
TRBV9	15	TRBJ1-2	CASSPKGGTIYGYTF
TRBV9	14	TRBJ2-1	CASSVAQGRNEQFF
TRBV21-1	20	TRBJ2-1	CASSNAPSGLLSSSYNEQFF